The sequence of this T cell receptor (beta chain) was determined in a study of long-term antiretroviral therapy in people with HIV. This CDR3 is built from 15 residues. The V gene end was trimmed by 5 bases and the J gene end by 4 bases; junction bases not matched to a gene: 8. Germline CDR1 reads LNHDA; CDR2 reads SQIVND (reference sequence). Researchers ran immunoSEQ v3.0 at survey level. Clones were read by immunoSEQ multiplex PCR, and TCRdb kept only the in-frame ones, dropping some. The repertoire holds about 19,000 clones, with around 80% as singletons. The J gene is TRBJ2-5, the V gene TRBV19; 9 nucleotides line up with TRBD1. This specimen consisted of unsorted PBMCs, obtained 0.5 years before starting antiretroviral therapy. This TCR came from a woman between 50 and 59 years old with HIV. The CDR3 loop is CASSPPGQGAETQYF. For the CDR3, the DNA is TGTGCCAGTAGTCCGCCGGGACAGGGAGCAGAGACCCAGTACTTC. Drawing the rest from reference TRBV19 and TRBJ2-5, the complete variable domain is DGGITQSPKYLFRKEGQNVTLSCEQNLNHDAMYWYRQDPGQGLRLIYYSQIVNDFQKGDIAEGYSVSREKKESFPLTVTSAQKNPTAFYLCASSPPGQGAETQYFGPGTRLLVL.